Sequencing of this TCR beta chain was carried out in a study of human T cells and chemical hapten exposure. At the level of the study: Read at 6 days, the patch tests placed 0.01% DPC on the upper back.

Study-level points and caveats: DPC sensitization left the count of TCRs above 1 in 1000 unchanged.

Documented time point: patch test 2, 6 weeks after DPC sensitization. Treatment specified: therapeutic diphenylcyclopropenone sensitization with weekly scalp DPC. Donors were 18 to 70-year-old alopecia patients suitable for DPC. This clonotype was found a few times. The antigen remains undetermined. Original processing notes: The median was roughly 91,000 TCRs per sample, ranging roughly 23,224 to 750,000. One entry per CDR3 protein results from TCRdb running MiXCR on the RACE reads. The V and J calls and clone size come from TCRdb's table, not from the authors' own analysis. The sample consists of more than 85,000 distinct CDR3 sequences, about 10% of them appearing once. The CDR3 runs 12 residues. Trimming removed 1 base at V and 6 bases at J, with 6 bases between. Germline V lookup: CDR1 SEHNR, CDR2 FQNEAQ (reference sequence).

The clonotype was recovered from a man aged 40-50 years with alopecia areata. Some clones in this sample may be carry-over from other donors' samples. This chain connects TRBV7-9 to TRBJ1-1, with unresolved D. The starting material was whole blood, obtained in connection with sensitization to the hapten diphenylcyclopropenone (DPC). CDR3 sequence reads: CASSLDLAEAFF. The CDR3 coding sequence is TGTGCCAGCAGCTTAGACTTGGCTGAAGCTTTCTTT.